Listed below are T cell receptor beta chains from one sample, sequenced in a study of cytomegalovirus exposure and HLA in healthy donors. Sequencing was performed with immunoSEQ multiplex PCR; in TCRdb, only in-frame clones are kept and a portion is missing. The table shows about 69,000 clones, with around 66% occurring only once. Sequenced sample: PBMCs. These receptor sequences come from a male donor in good health and CMV-seropositive. CDR3s include the opening cysteine and the closing phenylalanine or tryptophan. D genes are given only for firm matches. Not all rows give a size; the values are once, few, many and, for expanded clones, a class.

CASSPLGLAGEHEQYF TGTGCCAGCAGCCCTCTCGGACTAGCGGGGGAACACGAGCAGTACTTC . TRBJ2-7 TRBV4-2 TRBD2
CAWSTQGGNEKLFF TGTGCCTGGAGCACACAGGGGGGGAATGAAAAACTGTTTTTT . TRBJ1-4 TRBV30 TRBD1
CASSPPELTYEQYF TGTGCCAGCTCACCACCTGAGTTGACCTACGAGCAGTACTTC . TRBJ2-7 TRBV18 .
CASSPPSYEQYF TGTGCCAGCAGTCCCCCCTCCTACGAGCAGTACTTC . TRBJ2-7 TRBV27 .
CASSPAGTGVSYEQYF TGTGCCAGCAGCCCCGCAGGGACAGGGGTTTCCTACGAGCAGTACTTC . TRBJ2-7 TRBV5-4 TRBD1
CASSLTIQGSGANVLTF TGCGCCAGCAGCTTAACCATACAGGGCTCTGGGGCCAACGTCCTGACTTTC few TRBJ2-6 TRBV5-1 .
CASRLDRGYEQYF TGCGCCAGCCGCTTGGACAGGGGGTACGAGCAGTACTTC . TRBJ2-7 TRBV5-1 TRBD1
CASSRVGGGTEAFF TGCGCCAGCAGCCGAGTGGGGGGTGGAACTGAAGCTTTCTTT . TRBJ1-1 TRBV5-1 .
CASSLDRGGGNQPQHF TGTGCCAGCAGCTTAGACAGGGGTGGTGGCAATCAGCCCCAGCATTTT . TRBJ1-5 TRBV7-9 TRBD1
CASSYLDSADEQFF TGTGCCAGCAGTTACCTGGACAGCGCGGATGAGCAGTTCTTC once TRBJ2-1 TRBV6-5 .
CASSPSDSARGYEQYF TGTGCCAGCAGCCCATCGGACTCCGCCCGGGGGTACGAGCAGTACTTC . TRBJ2-7 TRBV9 .
CSVMTGGSYEQYF TGCAGCGTGATGACAGGGGGCTCCTACGAGCAGTACTTC . TRBJ2-7 TRBV29-1 TRBD1
CASSFREETQYF TGCGCCAGCAGCTTCAGGGAAGAGACCCAGTACTTC once TRBJ2-5 TRBV5-1 .
CASSASGQLSSYNSPLHF TGTGCCAGCAGTGCCTCGGGACAGCTTAGCTCCTATAATTCACCCCTCCACTTT . TRBJ1-6 TRBV6-1 TRBD1
CASSEEGIDTIYF TGTGCCAGCAGTGAGGAGGGGATTGACACCATATATTTT . TRBJ1-3 TRBV6-1 .
CASSLEAGERAEQFF TGTGCCAGCAGCTTGGAAGCGGGAGAAAGGGCTGAGCAGTTCTTC . TRBJ2-1 TRBV5-4 TRBD2
CASSLSSYEQYF TGTGCCAGCAGCTTGTCAAGCTACGAGCAGTACTTC . TRBJ2-7 TRBV5-4 .
CASSLGRTLTTYEQYF TGCGCCAGCAGCTTGGGCCGAACACTAACAACCTACGAGCAGTACTTC . TRBJ2-7 TRBV5-1 .
CASSFQQVYGYTF TGTGCCAGCAGCTTTCAACAGGTCTATGGCTACACCTTC . TRBJ1-2 TRBV5-6 .
CASGTSGPKNIQYF TGTGCCAGCGGGACTAGCGGACCCAAAAACATTCAGTACTTC once TRBJ2-4 TRBV28 TRBD2
CAWTGRQDAGELFF TGTGCCTGGACAGGGAGGCAGGACGCCGGGGAGCTGTTTTTT once TRBJ2-2 TRBV30 .
CASRPPGQGNEQYF TGTGCCAGCAGGCCCCCGGGACAGGGTAATGAGCAGTACTTC . TRBJ2-7 TRBV5-4 TRBD1
CASSDTGWDTQYF TGTGCCAGCAGTGACACAGGTTGGGATACGCAGTATTTT few TRBJ2-3 TRBV25-1 .
CASSPRLASYNEQFF TGTGCCAGCAGCCCCAGACTAGCCTCCTACAATGAGCAGTTCTTC . TRBJ2-1 TRBV9 TRBD2
CASSLLGGSGSYEQYF TGTGCCAGCAGCCTCCTCGGAGGGTCTGGATCCTACGAGCAGTACTTC once TRBJ2-7 TRBV7-9 .
CASSVDRGGDAFF TGTGCCAGCAGCGTAGATAGGGGTGGAGACGCTTTCTTT . TRBJ1-1 TRBV9 .
CASSDSGGDTQYF TGTGCCAGCAGTGACTCAGGCGGTGATACGCAGTATTTT . TRBJ2-3 TRBV6-4 .
CAIRDSIIISGNTIYF TGTGCCATCAGGGACAGTATCATCATCTCTGGAAACACCATATATTTT . TRBJ1-3 TRBV10-3 .
CASSQVGVRTGELFF TGCGCCAGCAGCCAAGTTGGCGTGAGGACCGGGGAGCTGTTTTTT . TRBJ2-2 TRBV4-3 .
CASSTTERNEKLFF TGTGCCAGTAGTACGACAGAGAGGAATGAAAAACTGTTTTTT . TRBJ1-4 TRBV19 .
CASSVPWAPGFNYGYTF TGTGCCAGCAGCGTACCGTGGGCCCCCGGATTTAACTATGGCTACACCTTC . TRBJ1-2 TRBV9 .
CAYTAGVYNSPLHF TGTGCCTACACGGCGGGGGTTTATAATTCACCCCTCCACTTT . TRBJ1-6 TRBV5-4 .
CASSSQSGEKLFF TGCGCCAGCAGCTCCCAGAGCGGTGAAAAACTGTTTTTT . TRBJ1-4 TRBV5-1 .
CASSGARGGNEQFF TGTGCCAGCAGCGGGGCTCGAGGGGGCAATGAGCAGTTCTTC . TRBJ2-1 TRBV6-5 .
CASSDQPSGIIF TGCGCCAGCAGTGATCAGCCTAGCGGGATAATTTTT . TRBJ2-3 TRBV10-2 TRBD2
CASSYSSILSGSEQYF TGTGCCAGCAGTTACTCTAGTATTTTATCGGGGAGCGAGCAGTACTTC . TRBJ2-7 TRBV6-5 .
CATSRVAGLYNSPLHF TGTGCCACCAGCAGAGTGGCGGGGCTCTATAATTCACCCCTCCACTTT . TRBJ1-6 TRBV15 .
CASSQPGQNTGELFF TGCGCCAGCAGCCAACCGGGACAGAACACCGGGGAGCTGTTTTTT . TRBJ2-2 TRBV4-1 .
CASRRQGNTEAFF TGTGCCAGCAGACGACAGGGGAACACTGAAGCTTTCTTT . TRBJ1-1 TRBV6-6 TRBD1
CASSKSGQGTNYGYTF TGTGCCAGCAGTAAATCCGGGCAGGGAACCAACTATGGCTACACCTTC . TRBJ1-2 TRBV7-9 .
CASSFFGAGGNTEAFF TGTGCCAGCAGTTTCTTTGGGGCAGGGGGCAACACTGAAGCTTTCTTT . TRBJ1-1 TRBV27 TRBD1
CASTTRQAYNSPLHF TGTGCCAGCACCACCCGACAGGCTTATAATTCACCCCTCCACTTT . TRBJ1-6 TRBV2 .
CATSSDLAGGVKYQPQHF TGTGCCACCAGCAGCGATCTAGCAGGGGGCGTCAAGTATCAGCCCCAGCATTTT few TRBJ1-5 TRBV15 TRBD1
CASSTLAGVKSYEQYF TGTGCCAGCAGCACTCTGGCAGGGGTGAAGTCTTACGAGCAGTACTTC . TRBJ2-7 TRBV9 .
CASSELGTGTSGANVLTF TGTGCCAGCAGTGAATTGGGGACAGGGACTTCTGGGGCCAACGTCCTGACTTTC . TRBJ2-6 TRBV2 TRBD1
CASNDRGPYSPLHF TGTGCCAGCAACGACAGGGGTCCGTACTCACCCCTCCACTTT few TRBJ1-6 TRBV27 TRBD1
CAASGGAGETQYF TGTGCCGCTAGCGGGGGGGCAGGTGAGACCCAGTACTTC . TRBJ2-5 TRBV7-2 TRBD2
CASSLPLGRDNEQFF TGTGCCAGCAGCTTACCCTTGGGCAGGGACAATGAGCAGTTCTTC . TRBJ2-1 TRBV11-2 .